These 3 T cell receptor beta chains were all obtained from the same sample, sequenced in a study of OX40 agonist ivuxolimab in advanced cancers. Library method: the immunoSEQ multiplex PCR assay. Sourced from immuneACCESS, this table was stored by TCRdb with only in-frame sequences that have V and J called. A share of the clones is absent; for the studies checked, an unresolved V gene accounts for under half, and the remainder has no known explanation. Within this sample are some 65,000 clones, with 75% to 90% of them counted one time only. 12% of the sample belongs to the ten largest clones. The starting material was CD4+ or CD8+ T cells sorted from blood, obtained in a trial of the OX40 agonist ivuxolimab. These receptors were collected from an adult with an advanced solid tumor such as melanoma, head and neck, liver or kidney cancer.

The chain carries TRBV5-4 and TRBJ2-1; TRBD1 aligns across 10 bases. In germline, CDR1 is SGHNT, CDR2 YYREEE (reference sequence). V gave up 4 bases and J gave up 5 bases; unmatched junction bases: 15. The CDR3 covers 18 residues. Here the CDR3 reads CASSVRDRGYPTDNEQFF. CDR3 DNA sequence: TGTGCCAGCAGCGTCCGGGACAGGGGATACCCCACGGACAATGAGCAGTTCTTC.

This clone was detected only a few times. The chain uses TRBV29-1 and TRBJ2-7, with D maybe TRBD2 (5 bases). This CDR3 is built from 13 residues. Trimming took off 6 bases at V and 0 bases at J, with 12 bases between the two ends. Germline CDR1 reads SQVTM; CDR2 reads ANQGSEA. The CDR3 coding sequence is TGCAGCGTGCCAAGGGAGAGCTCCTACGAGCAGTACTTC. It is translated as CSVPRESSYEQYF.

J is TRBJ1-4 and V is TRBV2, with unresolved D. Germline V gene lookup returns CDR1 SNHLY and CDR2 FYNNEI. The CDR3 consists of 13 residues. The V end lost 10 bases, the J end lost 3 bases, and 12 bases lay between the germline ends. CDR3 region: CATTESSNEKLFF. The CDR3 region has the DNA TGTGCCACCACGGAATCATCTAATGAAAAACTGTTTTTT.